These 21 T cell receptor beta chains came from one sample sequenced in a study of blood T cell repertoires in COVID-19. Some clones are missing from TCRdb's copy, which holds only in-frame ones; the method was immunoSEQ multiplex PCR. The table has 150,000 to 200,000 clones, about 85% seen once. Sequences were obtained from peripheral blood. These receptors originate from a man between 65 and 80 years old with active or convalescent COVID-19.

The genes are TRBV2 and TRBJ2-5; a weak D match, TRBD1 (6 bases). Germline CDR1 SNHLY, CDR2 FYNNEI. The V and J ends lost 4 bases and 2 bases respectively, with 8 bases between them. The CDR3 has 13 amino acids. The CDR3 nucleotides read TGTGCCAGCAGTGCCGGACAGCAAGAGACCCAGTACTTC. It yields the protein CASSAGQQETQYF.

CDR3 amino acids: CASSKHGSSPEAFF. The CDR3 DNA reads TGTGCCAGTAGCAAACACGGGTCCAGCCCTGAAGCTTTCTTT. The V and J genes are TRBV19 and TRBJ1-1; D not certain. This CDR3 is built from 14 residues. Germline CDR1 is LNHDA and CDR2 is SQIVND (reference sequence). Trimming removed 6 bases from V and 6 bases from J, with 17 bases in between.

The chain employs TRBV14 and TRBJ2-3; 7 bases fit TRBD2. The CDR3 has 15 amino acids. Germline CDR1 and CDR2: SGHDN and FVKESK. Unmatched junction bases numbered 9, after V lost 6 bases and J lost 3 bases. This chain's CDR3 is CASSSLATQTDTQYF. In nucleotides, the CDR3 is TGTGCCAGCAGTTCACTAGCGACCCAAACAGATACGCAGTATTTT.

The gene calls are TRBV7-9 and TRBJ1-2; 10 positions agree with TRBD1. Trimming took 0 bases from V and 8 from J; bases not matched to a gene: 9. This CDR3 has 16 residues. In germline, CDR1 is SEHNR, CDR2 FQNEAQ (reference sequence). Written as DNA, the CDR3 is TGTGCCAGCAGCTTAGCGAGAGGACAGGGGGGACAAGGCTACACCTTC. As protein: CASSLARGQGGQGYTF. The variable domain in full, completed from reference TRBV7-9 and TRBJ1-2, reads DTGVSQNPRHKITKRGQNVTFRCDPISEHNRLYWYRQTLGQGPEFLTYFQNEAQLEKSRLLSDRFSAERPKGSFSTLEIQRTEQGDSAMYLCASSLARGQGGQGYTFGSGTRLTVV.

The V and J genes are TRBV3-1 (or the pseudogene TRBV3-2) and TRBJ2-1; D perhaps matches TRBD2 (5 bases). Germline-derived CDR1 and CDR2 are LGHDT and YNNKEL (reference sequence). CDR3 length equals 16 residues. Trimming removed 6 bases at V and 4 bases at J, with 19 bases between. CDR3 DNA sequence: TGTGCCAGCAGGGGCCTTGGGGAGAGTAATTACAATGAGCAGTTCTTC. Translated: CASRGLGESNYNEQFF.

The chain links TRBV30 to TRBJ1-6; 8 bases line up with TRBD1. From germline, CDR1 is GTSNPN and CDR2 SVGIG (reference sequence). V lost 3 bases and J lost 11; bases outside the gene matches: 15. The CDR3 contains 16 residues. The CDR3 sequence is CAWRRTGDRLGTPLHF. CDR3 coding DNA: TGTGCCTGGAGGAGGACCGGGGACAGGTTGGGGACACCCCTCCACTTT.

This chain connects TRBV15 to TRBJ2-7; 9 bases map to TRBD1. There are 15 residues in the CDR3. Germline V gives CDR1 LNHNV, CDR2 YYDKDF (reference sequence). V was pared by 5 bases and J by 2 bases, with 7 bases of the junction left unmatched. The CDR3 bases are TGTGCCACCAGCTTCGGACAGGGGAGTCCCTACGAGCAGTACTTC. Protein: CATSFGQGSPYEQYF.

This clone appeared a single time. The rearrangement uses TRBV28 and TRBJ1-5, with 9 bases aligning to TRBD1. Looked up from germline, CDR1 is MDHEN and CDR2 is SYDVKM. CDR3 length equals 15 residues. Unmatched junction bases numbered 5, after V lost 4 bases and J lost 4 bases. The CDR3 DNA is TGTGCCAGCAGTTCCGGGACAGGGATAAATCAGCCCCAGCATTTT. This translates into CASSSGTGINQPQHF.

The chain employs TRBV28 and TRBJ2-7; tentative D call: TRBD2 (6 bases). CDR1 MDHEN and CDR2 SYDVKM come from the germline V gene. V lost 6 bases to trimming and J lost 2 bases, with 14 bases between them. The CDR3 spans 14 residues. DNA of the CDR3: TGTGCCAGCAGCCCAACTAGCCGTACCTACGAGCAGTACTTC. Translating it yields CASSPTSRTYEQYF.

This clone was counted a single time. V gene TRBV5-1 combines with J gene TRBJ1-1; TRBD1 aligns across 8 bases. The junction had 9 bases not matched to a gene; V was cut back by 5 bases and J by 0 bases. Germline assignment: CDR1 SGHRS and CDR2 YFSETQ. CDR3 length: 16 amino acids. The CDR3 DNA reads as TGCGCCAGCAGTCCAGGGGGCGGGCAAGTGAACACTGAAGCTTTCTTT. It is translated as CASSPGGGQVNTEAFF. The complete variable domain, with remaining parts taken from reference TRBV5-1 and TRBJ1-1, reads KAGVTQTPRYLIKTRGQQVTLSCSPISGHRSVSWYQQTPGQGLQFLFEYFSETQRNKGNFPGRFSGRQFSNSRSEMNVSTLELGDSALYLCASSPGGGQVNTEAFFGQGTRLTVV.

The CDR3 DNA reads TGTGCCAGCAGCTCTTTGGCTAGCGGGACCGCCTACAATGAGCAGTTCTTC. This sequence encodes CASSSLASGTAYNEQFF. The rearrangement links TRBV7-9 to TRBJ2-1; 9 nucleotides line up with TRBD2. Trimming at V came to 4 bases and at J to 2 bases, leaving 9 bases not matched to a gene. The CDR3 has 17 residues. Germline CDR1 reads SEHNR; CDR2 reads FQNEAQ (reference sequence). Full variable domain (outside the CDR3, taken from reference TRBV7-9 and TRBJ2-1): DTGVSQNPRHKITKRGQNVTFRCDPISEHNRLYWYRQTLGQGPEFLTYFQNEAQLEKSRLLSDRFSAERPKGSFSTLEIQRTEQGDSAMYLCASSSLASGTAYNEQFFGPGTRLTVL.

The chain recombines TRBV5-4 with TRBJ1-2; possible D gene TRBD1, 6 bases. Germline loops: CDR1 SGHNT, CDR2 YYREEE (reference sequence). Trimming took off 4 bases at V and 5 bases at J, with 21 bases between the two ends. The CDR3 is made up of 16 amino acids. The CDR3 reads CASSPLYRGGTYGYTF. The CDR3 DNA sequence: TGTGCCAGCAGCCCGCTTTATAGGGGGGGCACTTATGGCTACACCTTC.

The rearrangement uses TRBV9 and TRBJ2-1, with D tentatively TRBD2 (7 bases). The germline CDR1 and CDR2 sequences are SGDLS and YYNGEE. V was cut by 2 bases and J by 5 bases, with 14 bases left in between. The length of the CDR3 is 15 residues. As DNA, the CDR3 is TGTGCCAGCAGCGTGGGGGGGGGCACACACAATGAGCAGTTCTTC. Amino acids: CASSVGGGTHNEQFF.

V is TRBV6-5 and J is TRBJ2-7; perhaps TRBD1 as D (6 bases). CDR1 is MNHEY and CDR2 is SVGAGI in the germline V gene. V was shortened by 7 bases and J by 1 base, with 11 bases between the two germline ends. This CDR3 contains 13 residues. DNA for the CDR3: TGTGCCAGCATGGGGGCTGCGTCCTACGAGCAGTACTTC. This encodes CASMGAASYEQYF.

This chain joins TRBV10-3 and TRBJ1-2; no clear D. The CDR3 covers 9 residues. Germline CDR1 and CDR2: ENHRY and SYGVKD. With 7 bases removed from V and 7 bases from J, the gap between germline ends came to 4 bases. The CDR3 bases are TGTGCCATCACCCTTGGCTACACCTTC. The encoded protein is CAITLGYTF.

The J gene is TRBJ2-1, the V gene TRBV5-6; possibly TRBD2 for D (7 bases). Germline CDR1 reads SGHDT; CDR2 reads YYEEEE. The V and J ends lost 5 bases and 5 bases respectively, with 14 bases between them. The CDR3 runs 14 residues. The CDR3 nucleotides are TGTGCCAGCAGGAGGGGGGGGGCCAACAATGAGCAGTTCTTC. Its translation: CASRRGGANNEQFF.

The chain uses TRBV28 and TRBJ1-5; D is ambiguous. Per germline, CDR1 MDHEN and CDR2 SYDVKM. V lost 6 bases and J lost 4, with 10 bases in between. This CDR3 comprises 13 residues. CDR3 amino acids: CASSPRANQPQHF. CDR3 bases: TGTGCCAGCAGCCCCAGAGCGAATCAGCCCCAGCATTTT.

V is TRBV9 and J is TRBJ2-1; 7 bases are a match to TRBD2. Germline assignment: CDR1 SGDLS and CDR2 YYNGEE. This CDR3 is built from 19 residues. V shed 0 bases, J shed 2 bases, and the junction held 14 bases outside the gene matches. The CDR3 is CASSVAGVRGDSAYNEQFF. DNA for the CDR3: TGTGCCAGCAGCGTAGCTGGGGTACGGGGGGATAGTGCCTACAATGAGCAGTTCTTC.

CDR3 nucleotide sequence: TGCGCCAGCAGCCAAGATCAGGGAATTAATTCACCCCTCCACTTT. Its translation: CASSQDQGINSPLHF. V usage is TRBV4-3 and J usage is TRBJ1-6, with D tentatively TRBD1 (5 bases). Trimming left V 0 bases short and J 6 bases short, with 9 bases between. From germline, CDR1 is LGHNA and CDR2 YSLEER. The CDR3 loop spans 15 amino acids.

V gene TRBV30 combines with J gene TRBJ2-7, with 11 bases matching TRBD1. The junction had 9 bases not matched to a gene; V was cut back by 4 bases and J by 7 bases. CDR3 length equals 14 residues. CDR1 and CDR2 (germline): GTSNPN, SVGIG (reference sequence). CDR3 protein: CAWNPGTGGNEQYF. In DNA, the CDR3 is TGTGCCTGGAACCCCGGGACAGGGGGTAATGAGCAGTACTTC.

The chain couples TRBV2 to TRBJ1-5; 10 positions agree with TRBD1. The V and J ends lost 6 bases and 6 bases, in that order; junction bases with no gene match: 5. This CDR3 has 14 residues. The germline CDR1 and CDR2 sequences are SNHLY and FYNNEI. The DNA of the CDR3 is TGTGCCAGCAGGACGACAGGGGGCGGTCAGCCCCAGCATTTT. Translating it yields CASRTTGGGQPQHF.